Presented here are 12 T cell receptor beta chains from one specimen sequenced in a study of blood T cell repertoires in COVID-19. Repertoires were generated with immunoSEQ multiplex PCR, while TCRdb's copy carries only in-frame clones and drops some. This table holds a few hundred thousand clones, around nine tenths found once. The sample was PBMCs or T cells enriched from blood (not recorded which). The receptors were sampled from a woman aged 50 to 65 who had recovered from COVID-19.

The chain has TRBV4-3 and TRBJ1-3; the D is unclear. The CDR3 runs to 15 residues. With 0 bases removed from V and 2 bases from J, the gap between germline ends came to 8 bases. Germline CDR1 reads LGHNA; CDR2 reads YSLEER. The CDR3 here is CASSQDRVPGNTIYF. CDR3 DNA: TGCGCCAGCAGCCAAGATCGGGTTCCTGGAAACACCATATATTTT.

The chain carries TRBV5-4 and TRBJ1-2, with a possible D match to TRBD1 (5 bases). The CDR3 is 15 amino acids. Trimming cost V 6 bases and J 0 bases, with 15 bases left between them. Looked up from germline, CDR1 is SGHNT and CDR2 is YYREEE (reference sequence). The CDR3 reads CASTTDRGANYGYTF. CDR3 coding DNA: TGTGCCAGCACCACGGACCGGGGGGCTAACTATGGCTACACCTTC.

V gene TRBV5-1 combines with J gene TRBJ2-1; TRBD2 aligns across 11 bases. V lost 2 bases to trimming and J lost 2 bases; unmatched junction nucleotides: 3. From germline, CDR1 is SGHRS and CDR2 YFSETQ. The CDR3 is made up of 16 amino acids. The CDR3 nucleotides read TGCGCCAGCAGCTTACTAGCGGGAGAGACCTACAATGAGCAGTTCTTC. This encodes CASSLLAGETYNEQFF.

CDR3 nucleotide sequence: TGTGCCAGCAGGCTGAGAGGTGGCTACACCTTC. Translation: CASRLRGGYTF. V and J are TRBV28 and TRBJ1-2, with unresolved D. The CDR3 extends over 11 amino acids. V shed 6 bases and J shed 7 bases, with 9 bases lying between them. The germline CDR1 and CDR2 sequences are MDHEN and SYDVKM.

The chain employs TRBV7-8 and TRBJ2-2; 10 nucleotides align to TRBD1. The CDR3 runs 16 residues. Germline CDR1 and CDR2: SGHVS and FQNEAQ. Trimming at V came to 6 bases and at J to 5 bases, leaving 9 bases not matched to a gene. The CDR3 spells CASRLGRTGGTGELFF. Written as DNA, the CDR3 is TGTGCCAGCAGACTGGGGCGGACAGGGGGTACCGGGGAGCTGTTTTTT.

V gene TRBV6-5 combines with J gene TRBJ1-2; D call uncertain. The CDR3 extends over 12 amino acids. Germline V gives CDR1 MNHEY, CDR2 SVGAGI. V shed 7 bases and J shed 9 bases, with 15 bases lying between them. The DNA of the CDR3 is TGTGCCAGCACTAATGGACTGACGAGCTACACCTTC. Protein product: CASTNGLTSYTF.

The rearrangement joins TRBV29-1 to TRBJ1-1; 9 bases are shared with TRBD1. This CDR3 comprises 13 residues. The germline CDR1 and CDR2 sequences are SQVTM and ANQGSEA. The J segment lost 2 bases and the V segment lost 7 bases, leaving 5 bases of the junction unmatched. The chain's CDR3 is CSADTGGNTEAFF. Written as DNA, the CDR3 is TGCAGCGCTGACACAGGGGGCAACACTGAAGCTTTCTTT.

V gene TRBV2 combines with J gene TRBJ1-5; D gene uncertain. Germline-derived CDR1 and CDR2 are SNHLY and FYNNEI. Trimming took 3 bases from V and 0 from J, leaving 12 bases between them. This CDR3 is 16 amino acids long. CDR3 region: CASSDSYQYSNQPQHF. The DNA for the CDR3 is TGTGCCAGCAGTGATTCTTACCAGTATAGCAATCAGCCCCAGCATTTT.

This CDR3 is CASSLSGYQPQHF. In nucleotides, the CDR3 is TGTGCCAGCAGCTTGTCGGGTTATCAGCCCCAGCATTTT. This chain joins TRBV7-8 and TRBJ1-5, with no clear D. Looked up from germline, CDR1 is SGHVS and CDR2 is FQNEAQ. V lost 3 bases and J 5 bases, leaving 8 bases between the germline ends. The CDR3 sequence is 13 residues long.

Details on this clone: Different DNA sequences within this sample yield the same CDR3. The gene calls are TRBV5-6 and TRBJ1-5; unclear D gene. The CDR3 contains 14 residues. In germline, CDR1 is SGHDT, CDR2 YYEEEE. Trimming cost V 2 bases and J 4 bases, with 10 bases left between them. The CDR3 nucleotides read TGTGCCAGCAGCTTATGGGGAGGAAATCAGCCCCAGCATTTT. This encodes CASSLWGGNQPQHF.

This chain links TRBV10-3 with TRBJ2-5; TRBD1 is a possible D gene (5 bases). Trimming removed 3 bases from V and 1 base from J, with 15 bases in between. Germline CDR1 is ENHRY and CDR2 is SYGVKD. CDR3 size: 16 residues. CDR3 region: CAISDVRAQGQETQYF. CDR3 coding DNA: TGTGCCATCAGTGATGTACGAGCGCAGGGCCAAGAGACCCAGTACTTC.

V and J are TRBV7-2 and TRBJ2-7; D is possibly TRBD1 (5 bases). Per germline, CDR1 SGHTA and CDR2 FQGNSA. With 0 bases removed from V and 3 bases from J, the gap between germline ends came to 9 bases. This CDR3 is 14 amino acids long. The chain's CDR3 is CASSLAFQGYEQYF. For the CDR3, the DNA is TGTGCCAGCAGCTTAGCGTTCCAGGGCTACGAGCAGTACTTC.